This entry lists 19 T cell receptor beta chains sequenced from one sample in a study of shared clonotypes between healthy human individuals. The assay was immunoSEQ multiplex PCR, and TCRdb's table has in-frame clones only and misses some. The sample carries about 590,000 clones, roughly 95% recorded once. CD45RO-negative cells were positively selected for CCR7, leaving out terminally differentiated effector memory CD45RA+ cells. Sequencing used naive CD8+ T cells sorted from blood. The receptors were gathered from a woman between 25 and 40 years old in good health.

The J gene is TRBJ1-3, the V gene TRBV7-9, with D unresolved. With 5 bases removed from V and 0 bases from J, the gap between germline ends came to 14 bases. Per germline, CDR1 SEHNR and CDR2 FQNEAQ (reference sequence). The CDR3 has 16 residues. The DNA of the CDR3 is TGTGCCAGCAGCCCGTACAGTTTGAGCTCTGGAAACACCATATATTTT. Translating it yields CASSPYSLSSGNTIYF.

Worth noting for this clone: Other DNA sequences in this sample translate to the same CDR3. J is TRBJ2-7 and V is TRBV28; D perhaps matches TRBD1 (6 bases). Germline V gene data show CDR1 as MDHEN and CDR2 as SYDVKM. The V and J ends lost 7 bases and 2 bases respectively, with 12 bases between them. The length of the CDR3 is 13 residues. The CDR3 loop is CASTGTSTYEQYF. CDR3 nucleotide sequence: TGTGCCAGCACCGGGACATCGACCTACGAGCAGTACTTC.

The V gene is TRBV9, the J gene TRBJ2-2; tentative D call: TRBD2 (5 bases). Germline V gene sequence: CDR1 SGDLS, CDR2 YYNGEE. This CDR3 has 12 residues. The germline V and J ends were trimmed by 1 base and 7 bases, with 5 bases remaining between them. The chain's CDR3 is CASSVRGGELFF. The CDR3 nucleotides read TGTGCCAGCAGCGTACGGGGCGGGGAGCTGTTTTTT.

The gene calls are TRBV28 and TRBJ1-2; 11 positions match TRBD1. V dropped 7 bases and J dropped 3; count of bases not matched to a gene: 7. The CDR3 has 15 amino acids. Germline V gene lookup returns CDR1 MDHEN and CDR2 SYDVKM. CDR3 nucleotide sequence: TGTGCCAGCACAAGGGACAGGGGGTTTTACTATGGCTACACCTTC. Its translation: CASTRDRGFYYGYTF.

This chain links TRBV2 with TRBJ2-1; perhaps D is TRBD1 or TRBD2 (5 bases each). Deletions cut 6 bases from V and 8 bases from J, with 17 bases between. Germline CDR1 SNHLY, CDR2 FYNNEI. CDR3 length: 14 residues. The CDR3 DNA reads TGTGCCAGCAGCGGACAAACCCTGGGGGATGAGCAGTTCTTC. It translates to CASSGQTLGDEQFF.

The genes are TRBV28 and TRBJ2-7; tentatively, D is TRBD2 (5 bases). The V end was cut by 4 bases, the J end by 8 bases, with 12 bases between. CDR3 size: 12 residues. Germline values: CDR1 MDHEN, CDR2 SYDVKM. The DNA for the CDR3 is TGTGCCAGCAGTTCAGAGGGTTTCAAGCAGTACTTC. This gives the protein CASSSEGFKQYF.

The CDR3 nucleotides read TGTGCCAGCAGCAAAGTGGGGCAGGACAAGCTAGCGGGAAGCTCCTACGAGCAGTACTTC. This codes for CASSKVGQDKLAGSSYEQYF. V gene TRBV21-1 combines with J gene TRBJ2-7; the DNA was not compared with TRBD2, the D call given in the table. TRBV21-1 is an annotated pseudogene. The CDR3 is made up of 20 amino acids.

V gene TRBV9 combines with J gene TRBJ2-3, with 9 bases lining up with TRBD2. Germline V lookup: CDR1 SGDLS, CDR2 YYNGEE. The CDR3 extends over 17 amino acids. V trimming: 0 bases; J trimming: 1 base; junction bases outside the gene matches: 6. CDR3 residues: CASSVEGLADRTDTQYF. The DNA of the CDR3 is TGTGCCAGCAGCGTAGAGGGACTAGCAGACCGCACAGATACGCAGTATTTT.

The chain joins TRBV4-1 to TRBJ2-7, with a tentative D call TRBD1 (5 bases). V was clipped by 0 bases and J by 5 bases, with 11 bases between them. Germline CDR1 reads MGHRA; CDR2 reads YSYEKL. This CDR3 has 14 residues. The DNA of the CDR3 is TGCGCCAGCAGCCAAGAACAGGTTACCCACGAGCAGTACTTC. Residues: CASSQEQVTHEQYF.

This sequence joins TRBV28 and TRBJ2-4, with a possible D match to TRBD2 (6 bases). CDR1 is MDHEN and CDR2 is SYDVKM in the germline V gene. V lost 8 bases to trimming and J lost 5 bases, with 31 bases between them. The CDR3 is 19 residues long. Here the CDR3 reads CASLGRYRVGGNDENIQYF. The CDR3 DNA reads TGTGCCAGCCTGGGGAGGTACCGTGTGGGCGGGAATGACGAAAACATTCAGTACTTC.

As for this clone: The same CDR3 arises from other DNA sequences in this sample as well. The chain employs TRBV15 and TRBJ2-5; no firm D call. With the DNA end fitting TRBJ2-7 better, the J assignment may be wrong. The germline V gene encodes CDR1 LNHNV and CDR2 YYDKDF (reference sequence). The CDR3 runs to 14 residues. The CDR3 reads CATSRDYSSYEQYF. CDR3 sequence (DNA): TGTGCCACCAGCAGAGATTACAGCTCCTACGAGCAGTACTTC.

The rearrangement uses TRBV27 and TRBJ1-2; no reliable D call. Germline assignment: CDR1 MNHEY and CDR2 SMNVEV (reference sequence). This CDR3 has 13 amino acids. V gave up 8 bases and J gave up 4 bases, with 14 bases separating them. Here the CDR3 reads CASWTTGFYGYTF. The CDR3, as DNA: TGTGCCAGCTGGACGACGGGCTTCTATGGCTACACCTTC.

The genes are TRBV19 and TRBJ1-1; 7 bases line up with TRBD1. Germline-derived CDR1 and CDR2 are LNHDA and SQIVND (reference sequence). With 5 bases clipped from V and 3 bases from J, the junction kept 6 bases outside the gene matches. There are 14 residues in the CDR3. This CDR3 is CASSPGTVHTEAFF. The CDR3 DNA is TGTGCCAGTAGTCCTGGGACAGTTCACACTGAAGCTTTCTTT.

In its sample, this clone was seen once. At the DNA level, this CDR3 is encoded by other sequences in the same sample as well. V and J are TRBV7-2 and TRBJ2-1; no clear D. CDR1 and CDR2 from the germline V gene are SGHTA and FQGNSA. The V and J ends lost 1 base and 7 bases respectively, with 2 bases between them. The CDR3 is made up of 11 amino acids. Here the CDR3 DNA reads TGTGCCAGCAGCTTAGTAAATGAGCAGTTCTTC. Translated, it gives CASSLVNEQFF. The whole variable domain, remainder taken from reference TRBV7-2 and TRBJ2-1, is GAGVSQSPSNKVTEKGKDVELRCDPISGHTALYWYRQSLGQGLEFLIYFQGNSAPDKSGLPSDRFSAERTGGSVSTLTIQRTQQEDSAVYLCASSLVNEQFFGPGTRLTVL.

CDR3 DNA sequence: TGCGCCAGCAGCCTCACCAGGGGCGCAAGCCGCACCGGGGAGCTGTTTTTT. It codes for CASSLTRGASRTGELFF. This chain joins TRBV4-1 and TRBJ2-2, with TRBD1 as a possible D gene (6 bases). CDR3 length equals 17 residues. Germline CDR1 reads MGHRA; CDR2 reads YSYEKL. V was clipped by 4 bases and J by 4 bases, with 19 bases between them.

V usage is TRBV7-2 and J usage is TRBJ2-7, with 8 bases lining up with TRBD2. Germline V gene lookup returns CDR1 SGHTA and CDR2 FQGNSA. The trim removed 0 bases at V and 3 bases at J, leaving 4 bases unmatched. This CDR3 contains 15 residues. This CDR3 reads CASSLALLADYEQYF. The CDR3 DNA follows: TGTGCCAGCAGCTTAGCGCTACTAGCGGACTACGAGCAGTACTTC.

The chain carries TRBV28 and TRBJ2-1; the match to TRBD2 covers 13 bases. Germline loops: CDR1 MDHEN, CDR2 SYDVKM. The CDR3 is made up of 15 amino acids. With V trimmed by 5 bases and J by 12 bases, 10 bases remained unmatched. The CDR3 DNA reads TGTGCCAGCAGTCCAAGACTAGCGGGAGGTCCTGCGCAGTTCTTC. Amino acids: CASSPRLAGGPAQFF.

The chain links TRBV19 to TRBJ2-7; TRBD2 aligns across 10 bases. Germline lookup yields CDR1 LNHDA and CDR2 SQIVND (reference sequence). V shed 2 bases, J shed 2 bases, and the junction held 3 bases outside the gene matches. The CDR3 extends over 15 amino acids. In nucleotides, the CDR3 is TGTGCCAGTAGTATAACAGCGGGAGGGCCCTACGAGCAGTACTTC. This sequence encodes CASSITAGGPYEQYF.

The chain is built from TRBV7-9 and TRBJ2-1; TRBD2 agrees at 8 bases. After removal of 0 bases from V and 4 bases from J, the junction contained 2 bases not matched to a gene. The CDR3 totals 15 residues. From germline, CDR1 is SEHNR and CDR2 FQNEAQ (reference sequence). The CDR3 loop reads CASSLALAEYNEQFF. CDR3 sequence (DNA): TGTGCCAGCAGCTTAGCACTAGCGGAGTACAATGAGCAGTTCTTC.